This TCR beta chain was recorded in a study of blood T cell repertoires in COVID-19. Seattle participants joined during active infection and were tracked over time. Per the authors' pipeline: Reference gene primer amplification yielded estimated nucleated cell counts. Measured with immunoSEQ multiplex PCR; TCRdb has only the in-frame clones, and not every one. Clonal size and the V and J genes are those of that table, whereas D and trimming came from the DNA. Of 200,000 or so clones listed, 80% to 90% are singletons. V was pared by 7 bases and J by 1 base, with 9 bases between. Germline-derived CDR1 and CDR2 are MDHEN and SYDVKM. The CDR3 runs to 13 residues.

This receptor was identified in a woman of 80 years or more with COVID-19, enrolled during active disease. The J gene is TRBJ2-3, the V gene TRBV28, with a tentative D call TRBD2 (7 bases). The sequenced sample was peripheral blood. The DNA of the CDR3 is TGTGCCAGCAAGGGGGGGGGCACAGATACGCAGTATTTT. Its translation: CASKGGGTDTQYF.